Each of the 31 T cell receptor beta chains below was sequenced from the same sample in a study of graft-versus-host responses after intestinal transplantation. The table came from immunoSEQ multiplex PCR; TCRdb's copy has only in-frame clones and leaves some out. The data contain under 150,000 clones, roughly 91% of them seen just once; the ten biggest clones take up approximately 0.11%. Their antigens are not known. This material consisted of unstimulated CD4+ T cells sorted from spleen or lymph node cells, taken before intestinal transplant. The receptors stem from a human donor who received an intestinal transplant.

This chain links TRBV27 with TRBJ2-1; 9 bases agree with TRBD2. Losses at the gene ends were 7 bases for V and 4 bases for J; bases not matched to a gene: 8. Per the germline V gene, CDR1 is MNHEY and CDR2 is SMNVEV (reference sequence). CDR3 length equals 15 residues. This CDR3 is CASTPLAGTYNEQFF. The CDR3 DNA sequence: TGTGCCAGCACTCCCCTAGCGGGGACTTACAATGAGCAGTTCTTC.

The chain has TRBV9 and TRBJ2-1; tentative D call: TRBD1 (6 bases). The V gene's germline CDR1 is SGDLS and CDR2 YYNGEE. The CDR3 consists of 16 residues. Between the trimmed V and J ends, which lost 0 bases and 4 bases, there was a span of 14 bases. Here the CDR3 reads CASSVGGRRGYNEQFF. The DNA of the CDR3 is TGTGCCAGCAGCGTAGGGGGGCGGCGAGGGTACAATGAGCAGTTCTTC.

The chain combines TRBV10-3 with TRBJ1-4; the D gene is possibly TRBD1 (6 bases). The CDR3 sequence is 14 residues long. V was pared by 6 bases and J by 6 bases, with 14 bases between. Germline V gene lookup returns CDR1 ENHRY and CDR2 SYGVKD. In DNA, the CDR3 is TGTGCCATCAGACAACAGGGCGCGGATGAAAAACTGTTTTTT. The encoded protein is CAIRQQGADEKLFF.

The V call is TRBV4-2, the J call TRBJ1-1; D perhaps matches TRBD1 (5 bases). The germline CDR1 and CDR2 sequences are LGHNA and YNFKEQ. V was pared by 4 bases and J by 0 bases, with 12 bases between. The CDR3 has 15 amino acids. CDR3 DNA sequence: TGTGCCAGCAGCCGAGCAGGGCCTATGAACACTGAAGCTTTCTTT. Translated, it gives CASSRAGPMNTEAFF.

The rearrangement joins TRBV5-5 to TRBJ1-5, with D maybe TRBD1 (5 bases). Germline lookup yields CDR1 SGHKS and CDR2 YYEKEE (reference sequence). Trimming removed 2 bases at V and 0 bases at J, with 9 bases between. CDR3 length equals 15 residues. The CDR3 DNA is TGTGCCAGCAGCTTACAGGCTTATAGCAATCAGCCCCAGCATTTT. Its translation: CASSLQAYSNQPQHF.

This CDR3 is CASSLVGGTGANVLTF. CDR3 bases: TGTGCCAGCAGCTTAGTTGGGGGGACTGGGGCCAACGTCCTGACTTTC. The gene calls are TRBV7-2 and TRBJ2-6; D is possibly TRBD2 (6 bases). The CDR3 is 16 amino acids. V lost 1 base and J lost 2, with 9 bases in between. Germline V gene lookup returns CDR1 SGHTA and CDR2 FQGNSA.

The genes are TRBV18 and TRBJ2-1, with 7 bases aligning to TRBD1. The CDR3 has 15 residues. V shed 0 bases, J shed 12 bases, and the junction held 11 bases outside the gene matches. Germline CDR1 and CDR2: KGHSH and LQKENI. As DNA, the CDR3 is TGTGCCAGCTCACCACCGGGACAGATGTTTCAGGGGCAGTTCTTC. Its translation: CASSPPGQMFQGQFF.

The V and J genes are TRBV7-3 and TRBJ2-1, with unresolved D. This CDR3 region has 12 residues. Germline V gene lookup returns CDR1 SGHTA and CDR2 FQGTGA. Trimming pared 5 bases from V and 7 bases from J, leaving 9 bases between. CDR3 amino acids: CASSPNGNEQFF. The CDR3 bases are TGTGCCAGCAGCCCGAACGGGAATGAGCAGTTCTTC.

The rearrangement links TRBV18 to TRBJ1-1; D unclear. CDR1 and CDR2 (germline): KGHSH, LQKENI. Trimming cost V 4 bases and J 3 bases, with 12 bases left between them. CDR3 length: 14 amino acids. The CDR3 reads CASSRIPGDTEAFF. In nucleotides, the CDR3 is TGTGCCAGCTCACGGATTCCCGGAGACACTGAAGCTTTCTTT.

The chain combines TRBV7-9 with TRBJ2-2; 10 bases map to TRBD2. The germline CDR1 and CDR2 sequences are SEHNR and FQNEAQ (reference sequence). The CDR3 covers 17 residues. V lost 4 bases, J lost 5 bases, and 10 bases stayed unmatched. The chain's CDR3 is CASSSGLAIGLTGELFF. In DNA, the CDR3 is TGTGCCAGCAGCTCGGGACTAGCGATAGGTCTGACCGGGGAGCTGTTTTTT.

This rearrangement joins TRBV5-1 to TRBJ2-5; D is unresolved. CDR1 and CDR2 (germline): SGHRS, YFSETQ. The CDR3 loop spans 13 amino acids. V lost 4 bases and J 0 bases, leaving 7 bases between the germline ends. CDR3 sequence reads: CASSPENQETQYF. DNA of the CDR3: TGCGCCAGCAGCCCTGAGAACCAAGAGACCCAGTACTTC.

The chain uses TRBV25-1 and TRBJ2-7; no definite D call. Germline lookup yields CDR1 MGHDK and CDR2 SYGVNS. The germline V and J ends were trimmed by 0 bases and 6 bases, with 12 bases remaining between them. The CDR3 has 14 residues. CDR3 in DNA: TGTGCCAGCAGTGAATACCCTAACAATGTCGAGCAGTACTTC. As protein: CASSEYPNNVEQYF.

The V call is TRBV5-4, the J call TRBJ2-7, with 10 bases fitting TRBD2. This CDR3 has 16 amino acids. In germline, CDR1 is SGHNT, CDR2 YYREEE (reference sequence). V gave up 0 bases and J gave up 2 bases; unmatched junction bases: 5. This CDR3 is CASSLAPSGSPYEQYF. The CDR3 bases are TGTGCCAGCAGCTTGGCCCCTAGCGGGAGCCCCTACGAGCAGTACTTC.

This clone was recorded once. V and J are TRBV6-1 and TRBJ1-3; maybe TRBD1 (5 bases). V shed 2 bases and J shed 3 bases, with 14 bases lying between them. This CDR3 spans 16 amino acids. Germline CDR1 reads MNHNS; CDR2 reads SASEGT. The CDR3 sequence: CASSELGGRYGNTIYF. In DNA form, the CDR3 reads TGTGCCAGCAGTGAACTGGGGGGGAGATATGGAAACACCATATATTTT.

This clone was recorded once. V is TRBV2 and J is TRBJ2-3; the D is unclear. The V gene lost 7 bases and the J gene lost 3 bases, with 11 bases spanning the gap. The CDR3 spans 13 residues. The germline V gene has CDR1 SNHLY and CDR2 FYNNEI. The CDR3, as DNA: TGTGCCAGCAACCAGGTTAGGACAGATACGCAGTATTTT. Translation: CASNQVRTDTQYF.

The V call is TRBV7-9, the J call TRBJ2-5, with TRBD1 as a possible D gene (5 bases). Germline V gives CDR1 SEHNR, CDR2 FQNEAQ (reference sequence). Deletions cut 1 base from V and 4 bases from J, with 10 bases between. CDR3 length equals 14 residues. The CDR3 region has the DNA TGTGCCAGCAGCTTAGGACAGTCGGGAGAGACCCAGTACTTC. Protein: CASSLGQSGETQYF.

This rearrangement joins TRBV6-6 to TRBJ2-7, with D perhaps TRBD2 (5 bases). Germline V gene data show CDR1 as MNHNY and CDR2 as SVGAGI (reference sequence). V shed 2 bases and J shed 0 bases, with 14 bases lying between them. The CDR3 has 16 residues. CDR3 DNA: TGTGCCAGCAGTTACAGCAGGCTAGCCAGCTCCTACGAGCAGTACTTC. Its protein product is CASSYSRLASSYEQYF.

The chain links TRBV9 to TRBJ1-2, with D tentatively TRBD1 (5 bases). CDR3 length equals 13 residues. CDR1 is SGDLS, CDR2 YYNGEE, per germline. Trimming cost V 2 bases and J 7 bases, with 12 bases left between them. The DNA for the CDR3 is TGTGCCAGCAGCGTGGGAGGGGTAGGTGGCTACACCTTC. Encoded protein: CASSVGGVGGYTF.

The chain carries TRBV19 and TRBJ2-1; maybe TRBD1 (5 bases). The CDR3 runs to 12 residues. In germline, CDR1 is LNHDA, CDR2 SQIVND (reference sequence). V shed 6 bases and J shed 5 bases, with 8 bases lying between them. CDR3 in DNA: TGTGCCAGTAGGACGGACAACAATGAGCAGTTCTTC. This codes for CASRTDNNEQFF.

This clone was recorded only once. CDR3 DNA: TGTGCCAGCAGCCCCCGAGGGGCCAGAGATCCCCTAAATGAAAAACTGTTTTTT. Its protein is CASSPRGARDPLNEKLFF. V usage is TRBV5-6 and J usage is TRBJ1-4; D possibly corresponds to TRBD1 (5 bases). The CDR3 is 18 amino acids. V lost 4 bases and J 5 bases, leaving 24 bases between the germline ends. The germline CDR1 and CDR2 sequences are SGHDT and YYEEEE.

The J gene is TRBJ1-1, the V gene TRBV7-3, with a weak D call TRBD1 (5 bases). Germline-derived CDR1 and CDR2 are SGHTA and FQGTGA. The CDR3 has 13 residues. Trimming pared 4 bases from V and 5 bases from J, leaving 11 bases between. Here the CDR3 DNA reads TGTGCCAGCAGCTACCTTGAGGGGACTGAAGCTTTCTTT. Protein sequence: CASSYLEGTEAFF. The full variable domain, in which reference TRBV7-3 and TRBJ1-1 provide the parts outside the CDR3, is GAGVSQTPSNKVTEKGKYVELRCDPISGHTALYWYRQSLGQGPEFLIYFQGTGAADDSGLPNDRFFAVRPEGSVSTLKIQRTERGDSAVYLCASSYLEGTEAFFGQGTRLTVV.

The V call is TRBV9, the J call TRBJ2-7, with D possibly being TRBD2 (6 bases). The V gene lost 3 bases and the J gene lost 3 bases, with 13 bases spanning the gap. The CDR3 sequence is 14 residues long. Germline V gene data show CDR1 as SGDLS and CDR2 as YYNGEE. The CDR3 spells CASSAGKTSYEQYF. Written as DNA, the CDR3 is TGTGCCAGCAGCGCTGGTAAGACTAGCTACGAGCAGTACTTC. The variable domain in full, completed from reference TRBV9 and TRBJ2-7, reads DSGVTQTPKHLITATGQRVTLRCSPRSGDLSVYWYQQSLDQGLQFLIQYYNGEERAKGNILERFSAQQFPDLHSELNLSSLELGDSALYFCASSAGKTSYEQYFGPGTRLTVT.

This clone appeared once. The chain carries TRBV5-1 and TRBJ2-5; D ambiguous. V was pared by 5 bases and J by 5 bases, with 16 bases between. Germline assignment: CDR1 SGHRS and CDR2 YFSETQ. This CDR3 has 14 residues. The CDR3 sequence: CASRQLLAAETQYF. The CDR3 DNA sequence: TGCGCCAGCAGGCAGCTATTGGCCGCCGAGACCCAGTACTTC.

J is TRBJ2-7 and V is TRBV2, with D possibly matching TRBD2 (7 bases). The CDR3 totals 15 residues. Germline values: CDR1 SNHLY, CDR2 FYNNEI. V gave up 4 bases and J gave up 7 bases, with 20 bases separating them. Here the CDR3 DNA reads TGTGCCAGCAGTGGAGGGGAGGGGGAATATAGTGAGCAGTACTTC. As protein: CASSGGEGEYSEQYF.

The gene calls are TRBV6-1 and TRBJ1-5; unclear D gene. CDR3 length: 12 amino acids. V lost 7 bases, J lost 2 bases, and 6 bases lay in between. Germline V gene sequence: CDR1 MNHNS, CDR2 SASEGT. This CDR3 reads CASNDGNQPQHF. In DNA, the CDR3 is TGTGCCAGCAATGACGGCAATCAGCCCCAGCATTTT.

The rearrangement uses TRBV2 and TRBJ2-1; D is perhaps TRBD2 (6 bases). CDR3 length: 14 amino acids. Trimming removed 5 bases from V and 9 bases from J, with 17 bases in between. Germline V gene lookup returns CDR1 SNHLY and CDR2 FYNNEI. The CDR3 here is CASSQWGNSGEQFF. The CDR3 DNA follows: TGTGCCAGCAGTCAGTGGGGGAATAGCGGTGAGCAGTTCTTC.

CDR3 DNA: TGCGCCAGCAGCTTGGGGTACGGGGAGCTGTTTTTT. This codes for CASSLGYGELFF. The chain links TRBV5-1 to TRBJ2-2; D not resolved. The CDR3 spans 12 residues. The V gene's germline CDR1 is SGHRS and CDR2 YFSETQ. Trimming pared 0 bases from V and 7 bases from J, leaving 4 bases between.

The gene calls are TRBV27 and TRBJ2-7; 15 positions agree with TRBD2. V dropped 6 bases and J dropped 3; count of bases not matched to a gene: 9. This CDR3 is built from 17 residues. Germline CDR1 is MNHEY and CDR2 is SMNVEV (reference sequence). CDR3 loop: CASRPPGLAGGRYEQYF. For the CDR3, the DNA is TGTGCCAGCAGACCGCCGGGACTAGCGGGAGGCCGCTACGAGCAGTACTTC.

V and J are TRBV10-3 and TRBJ2-1; 7 bases agree with TRBD2. The junction had 2 bases not matched to a gene; V was cut back by 1 base and J by 2 bases. CDR1 is ENHRY and CDR2 is SYGVKD in the germline V gene. The CDR3 spans 15 residues. The CDR3 region is CAISELAGPYNEQFF. The DNA for the CDR3 is TGTGCCATCAGTGAGTTAGCGGGTCCCTACAATGAGCAGTTCTTC.

The genes are TRBV9 and TRBJ2-7; 8 bases match TRBD1. Per germline, CDR1 SGDLS and CDR2 YYNGEE. V lost 0 bases and J lost 7; bases outside the gene matches: 12. The CDR3 is 16 residues long. This CDR3 reads CASSVDGGRGLSEQYF. DNA of the CDR3: TGTGCCAGCAGCGTAGACGGCGGCAGGGGGCTCTCTGAGCAGTACTTC.

V gene TRBV18 combines with J gene TRBJ1-1; 12 nucleotides agree with TRBD1. V lost 1 base, J lost 4 bases, and 7 bases stayed unmatched. Looked up from germline, CDR1 is KGHSH and CDR2 is LQKENI. The CDR3 is made up of 17 amino acids. The CDR3 DNA reads as TGTGCCAGCTCACCACAAGGGACAGGGGGCGGGGGCACTGAAGCTTTCTTT. Its protein is CASSPQGTGGGGTEAFF.